This TCR beta chain originates from a study of blood T cell repertoires in COVID-19. In the study overall: Sites across the United States, Italy and Spain contributed samples from acute and convalescent COVID-19. PBMCs, B-cell-depleted T cells, or T cells provided the cDNA or gDNA that made up the material.

Authors' data handling: Nucleated cell counts were estimated from reference gene primer amplification. TCRdb keeps only in-frame clones here, not all; method: immunoSEQ multiplex PCR. V and J calls and clone size are given by that table; D and trimming were obtained from the DNA. The sample holds under 200,000 clones, about 83% seen once. The CDR3 has 17 residues. V was shortened by 5 bases and J by 4 bases, with 20 bases between the two germline ends. The germline V gene has CDR1 MNHEY and CDR2 SMNVEV (reference sequence). Sample: peripheral blood. The TCR originated in a young man with active or convalescent COVID-19. The chain combines TRBV27 with TRBJ2-2; D might be TRBD1 (5 bases). CDR3 protein: CASSPLGQVGVTGELFF. In DNA, the CDR3 is TGTGCCAGCAGTCCCTTGGGGCAGGTAGGGGTCACCGGGGAGCTGTTTTTT.